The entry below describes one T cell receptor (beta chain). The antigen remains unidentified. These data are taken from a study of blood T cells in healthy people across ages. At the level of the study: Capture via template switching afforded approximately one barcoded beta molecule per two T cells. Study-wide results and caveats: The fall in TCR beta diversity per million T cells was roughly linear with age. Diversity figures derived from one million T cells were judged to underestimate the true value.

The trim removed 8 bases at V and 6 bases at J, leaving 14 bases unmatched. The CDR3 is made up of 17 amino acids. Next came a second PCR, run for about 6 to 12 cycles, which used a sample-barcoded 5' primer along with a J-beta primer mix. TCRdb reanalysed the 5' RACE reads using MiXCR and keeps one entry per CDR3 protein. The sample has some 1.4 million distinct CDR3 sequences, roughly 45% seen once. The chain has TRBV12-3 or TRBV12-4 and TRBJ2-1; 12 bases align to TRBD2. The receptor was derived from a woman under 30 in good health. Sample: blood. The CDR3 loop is CASRPDTGTSGFNEQFF. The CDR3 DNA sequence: TGTGCCAGCCGGCCAGATACCGGGACTAGCGGGTTCAATGAGCAGTTCTTC.